Listed below are T cell receptor beta chains from one sample, sequenced in a study of T-cell reconstitution after alpha-beta-depleted transplantation in children. Using its own MiXCR run on the PCR reads, TCRdb lists one record per CDR3 protein. The sample consists of about 91,000 distinct CDR3 sequences, approximately 9.2% of them appearing once. The starting material was PBMCs from the stem cell graft donor, obtained from the stem cell graft. The origin of the receptors is a human donor who donated a stem cell graft to a child with congenital amegakaryocytic thrombocytopenia. Each CDR3 is given with its conserved first and last residue. The D gene is left open where the match is weak. Rows may omit the clone size; those that give it use once, few, many or a size class.

abundance,d_gene,j_gene,v_gene,CDR3nt,CDR3aa
many,-,TRBJ2-7,TRBV5-1,TGCGCCAGCAGCTTGGAGCCAGTTACCTACGAGCAGTACTTC,CASSLEPVTYEQYF
-,-,TRBJ1-3,TRBV7-2,TGTGCCAGCAGCTGGGATTTGAGTCGAAACACCATATATTTT,CASSWDLSRNTIYF
many,-,TRBJ1-3,TRBV6-1,TGTGCCAGCAGTGAAGAAAAGGGCCCTGGAAACACCATATATTTT,CASSEEKGPGNTIYF
-,TRBD1,TRBJ1-1,TRBV5-1,TGCGCCAGCAGCGTCGACAGGGGAGACACTGAAGCTTTCTTT,CASSVDRGDTEAFF
many,-,TRBJ2-4,TRBV3-1,TGTGCCAGCAGCCCGCGCCGGGGAAACATTCAGTACTTC,CASSPRRGNIQYF
many,TRBD1,TRBJ1-3,TRBV18,TGTGCCAGCTCTCCGGGACAGGTCTCTGGAAACACCATATATTTT,CASSPGQVSGNTIYF
many,-,TRBJ1-3,TRBV7-8,TGTGCCAGCAGCTCGCGACATGGTGGAAACACCATATATTTT,CASSSRHGGNTIYF
many,-,TRBJ2-5,TRBV28,TGTGCCAGCAGTTTAGGAACAGGGTCCAGGGAGACCCAGTACTTC,CASSLGTGSRETQYF
many,-,TRBJ1-1,TRBV29-1,TGCAGCACCCAGACGGTGAACACTGAAGCTTTCTTT,CSTQTVNTEAFF
medium-sized,-,TRBJ2-3,TRBV29-1,TGCAGCGTTGAGCTTCAGTATACGCAGTATTTT,CSVELQYTQYF
many,TRBD1,TRBJ1-1,TRBV3-1,TGTGCCAGCAGCCACAATCAGGGGGTAACTGAAGCTTTCTTT,CASSHNQGVTEAFF
many,-,TRBJ2-3,TRBV12-3/TRBV12-4,TGCGCCGCCGGGTTGGGTGGGACGGGGGATACGCAGTATTTT,CAAGLGGTGDTQYF
many,-,TRBJ1-3,TRBV30,TGTGCCTGGAGTGTACATCTATCTGGAAACACCATATATTTT,CAWSVHLSGNTIYF
many,-,TRBJ1-4,TRBV28,TGTGCCAGCAGGTCGGGGCCGGGGGAAAAACTGTTTTTT,CASRSGPGEKLFF
many,TRBD1,TRBJ1-2,TRBV10-3,TGTGCCATCAGTGCATCGACAGGGGAAAACTATGGCTACACCTTC,CAISASTGENYGYTF
many,-,TRBJ2-4,TRBV30,TGTGCCTGGGGGCAGAGTAAAAACATTCAGTACTTC,CAWGQSKNIQYF
many,TRBD2,TRBJ2-5,TRBV3-1,TGTGCCAGCAGCCAAGGATTGGCGGGGGGTATTATAGGCCAAGAGACCCAGTACTTC,CASSQGLAGGIIGQETQYF
-,-,TRBJ1-6,TRBV3-1,TGTGCCAGCAGCCAAGATTTAATTTCACCCCTCCACTTT,CASSQDLISPLHF
few,TRBD2,TRBJ2-2,TRBV6-2/TRBV6-3,TGTGCCAGCAGCCGACTAGCGGGAGGTTCCCTGAACACCGGGGAGCTGTTTTTT,CASSRLAGGSLNTGELFF
many,-,TRBJ1-2,TRBV12-3/TRBV12-4,TGTGCCAGCAGTATATTACCGGGACTGGGACGTAAGGGCTACACCTTC,CASSILPGLGRKGYTF
-,-,TRBJ2-7,TRBV2,TGTGCCACCGTCGCAGGGGGGGGACGCTACGAGCAGTACTTC,CATVAGGGRYEQYF
many,-,TRBJ1-1,TRBV29-1,TGCAGCGTGAAGGGGACGGGAACTGAAGCTTTCTTT,CSVKGTGTEAFF
many,-,TRBJ2-3,TRBV7-2,TGTGCCAGCAGCTCAGCAACAGGGCCAGATACGCAGTATTTT,CASSSATGPDTQYF
many,-,TRBJ2-7,TRBV7-8,TGTGCCAGCAGCTTAGAGGTCCTCTCCTACGAGCAGTACTTC,CASSLEVLSYEQYF
many,-,TRBJ1-6,TRBV2,TGTGCCAGCAGAGCAGAGGAGTCACCCCTCCACTTT,CASRAEESPLHF
many,-,TRBJ2-3,TRBV24-1,TGTGCCACCAGTCGGACCGCGGGTACAGATACGCAGTATTTT,CATSRTAGTDTQYF